This TCR beta chain appears in the sequencing data of a study of blood T cell repertoires in COVID-19. This clone appeared a single time. The method was immunoSEQ multiplex PCR; TCRdb's version includes in-frame clones alone and lacks a portion of them. Counted here are more than 200,000 clones, approximately 90% occurring once; the ten biggest clones make up around 4%. The CDR3 sequence is 14 residues long. The V and J ends lost 6 bases and 0 bases respectively, with 11 bases between them. Germline CDR1 is MNHEY and CDR2 is SVGAGI. This clonotype was obtained from a woman aged 25 to 45 who had recovered from COVID-19. V is TRBV6-5 and J is TRBJ1-1, with TRBD1 as a possible D gene (5 bases). The sequenced sample was PBMCs or T cells enriched from blood (not recorded which). In DNA, the CDR3 is TGTGCCAGCAGGCCGACAGAAATGAACACTGAAGCTTTCTTT. Encoded protein: CASRPTEMNTEAFF.